The 11 T cell receptor beta chains presented below share a single source sample, sequenced in a study of neurological immune-mediated disorders. Specified time point: longitudinal time-point 3. TCRdb fed the 5' RACE reads into MiXCR, producing one record per CDR3 protein. The table lists around 100,000 distinct CDR3 sequences, roughly 10% of them singletons. The specimen was PBMCs. Receptors originate from a female donor with HTLV-1-associated myelopathy (HAM/TSP).

As for this clonotype: This may come from a read error, since a much larger clone is one base off. The chain joins TRBV20-1 to TRBJ1-5; a possible D gene is TRBD1 (5 bases). Germline V gene lookup returns CDR1 DFQATT and CDR2 SNEGSKA (reference sequence). The germline V and J ends were trimmed by 4 bases and 0 bases, with 19 bases remaining between them. CDR3 size: 17 residues. The chain's CDR3 is CSATGLSYFYSNQPQHF. CDR3 DNA sequence: TGCAGTGCTACGGGACTGTCCTACTTTTATAGCAATCAGCCCCAGCATTTT.

This clonotype has a count of ten or more. This sequence joins TRBV7-2 and TRBJ1-1; D not certain. This CDR3 is 14 amino acids long. The V end lost 5 bases, the J end lost 0 bases, and 10 bases lay between the germline ends. The germline CDR1 and CDR2 sequences are SGHTA and FQGNSA. CDR3 in amino acids: CASSPLGLNTEAFF. The CDR3 nucleotides are TGTGCCAGCAGCCCCTTGGGCCTGAACACTGAAGCTTTCTTT.

This clonotype was recorded at least ten times. This sequence joins TRBV12-3 or TRBV12-4 and TRBJ2-1; no clear D gene. V dropped 7 bases and J dropped 4 bases, with 5 bases sitting between them. The CDR3 contains 11 residues. The CDR3: CASTHYNEQFF. The CDR3 DNA follows: TGTGCCAGCACCCATTACAATGAGCAGTTCTTC.

This clonotype was seen repeatedly, ten times or more. The chain couples TRBV2 to TRBJ2-1; maybe TRBD2 (5 bases). The germline V gene has CDR1 SNHLY and CDR2 FYNNEI. V lost 8 bases, J lost 0 bases, and 11 bases lay in between. CDR3 length: 14 amino acids. CDR3 amino acids: CASGERTSYNEQFF. The CDR3 DNA is TGTGCCAGCGGGGAGCGTACCTCCTACAATGAGCAGTTCTTC.

There are a few counts of this clonotype. V is TRBV4-2 and J is TRBJ2-7; 10 positions agree with TRBD1. CDR1 and CDR2 (germline): LGHNA, YNFKEQ. The CDR3 extends over 17 amino acids. J gave up 5 bases and V 0 bases, and 10 bases lay outside the gene matches. The CDR3 here is CASSQDQSGTGDHEQYF. CDR3 coding DNA: TGTGCCAGCAGCCAAGATCAATCCGGGACAGGGGACCACGAGCAGTACTTC.

This clonotype occurred many times. V is TRBV5-1 and J is TRBJ2-7, with D maybe TRBD1 (7 bases). Germline V gene lookup returns CDR1 SGHRS and CDR2 YFSETQ. The CDR3 loop spans 13 amino acids. V gave up 1 base and J gave up 7 bases, with 12 bases separating them. In DNA form, the CDR3 reads TGCGCCAGCAGCTTGCAGGGGGGCACAGAGCAGTACTTC. Protein sequence: CASSLQGGTEQYF.

This clonotype was seen a handful of times. V usage is TRBV5-1 and J usage is TRBJ1-6; D is uncertain. This CDR3 spans 16 amino acids. Germline CDR1 SGHRS, CDR2 YFSETQ. V lost 3 bases and J lost 9, with 19 bases in between. The CDR3 sequence: CASSSTPLDSSSPLHF. CDR3 nucleotides: TGCGCCAGCAGCTCGACACCCCTTGATTCATCTTCACCCCTCCACTTT. The variable domain in full, with the rest retrieved from reference TRBV5-1 and TRBJ1-6, is KAGVTQTPRYLIKTRGQQVTLSCSPISGHRSVSWYQQTPGQGLQFLFEYFSETQRNKGNFPGRFSGRQFSNSRSEMNVSTLELGDSALYLCASSSTPLDSSSPLHFGNGTRLTVT.

V usage is TRBV5-1 and J usage is TRBJ2-2, with a possible D match to TRBD1 (6 bases). This CDR3 has 15 residues. V lost 3 bases and J lost 2, with 11 bases in between. Germline V gives CDR1 SGHRS, CDR2 YFSETQ. The CDR3, as DNA: TGCGCCAGCAGCTCAGGGACACCTAACACCGGGGAGCTGTTTTTT. It is translated as CASSSGTPNTGELFF. Looking up the rest from reference TRBV5-1 and TRBJ2-2 gives the full variable domain: KAGVTQTPRYLIKTRGQQVTLSCSPISGHRSVSWYQQTPGQGLQFLFEYFSETQRNKGNFPGRFSGRQFSNSRSEMNVSTLELGDSALYLCASSSGTPNTGELFFGEGSRLTVL.

The table lists this clonotype with many counts. The CDR3 end shows no conserved phenylalanine or tryptophan, and so a read error is likely. The limits of the CDR3 on the DNA are not certain, so only TCRdb's listed CDR3 is given. The chain uses TRBV5-6 and TRBJ2-7; the table assigns TRBD2, which was not confirmed against the DNA. The CDR3 is 10 amino acids long, termini counted. CDR1 and CDR2 from the germline V gene are SGHDT and YYEEEE. CDR3: CASSSGRPWG.

At least ten counts were recorded for this clonotype. This chain links TRBV5-4 with TRBJ2-7, with 8 bases that match TRBD1. The CDR3 has 15 residues. The J segment lost 2 bases and the V segment lost 2 bases, leaving 6 bases of the junction unmatched. The V gene's germline CDR1 is SGHNT and CDR2 YYREEE (reference sequence). The CDR3 here is CASSLDRGPTYEQYF. The CDR3 DNA is TGTGCCAGCAGCTTAGACAGGGGCCCGACCTACGAGCAGTACTTC. The whole variable domain, filled in from reference TRBV5-4 and TRBJ2-7, reads ETGVTQSPTHLIKTRGQQVTLRCSSQSGHNTVSWYQQALGQGPQFIFQYYREEENGRGNFPPRFSGLQFPNYSSELNVNALELDDSALYLCASSLDRGPTYEQYFGPGTRLTVT.

This clonotype has at least ten counts. V gene TRBV7-2 combines with J gene TRBJ2-3; TRBD2 matches 8 bases. This CDR3 contains 14 residues. The J segment lost 5 bases and the V segment lost 5 bases, leaving 6 bases of the junction unmatched. CDR1 is SGHTA and CDR2 is FQGNSA in the germline V gene. Written as DNA, the CDR3 is TGTGCCAGCAGCGAGCGGGGGAGTGGAGATACGCAGTATTTT. Encoded protein: CASSERGSGDTQYF.